These 13 T cell receptor beta chains were all obtained from the same sample, sequenced in a study of monozygotic twins with inflammatory bowel disease. TCRdb reprocessed the 5' RACE reads and stores each CDR3 protein as one record, lacking DNA. This repertoire includes some 450,000 distinct CDR3 sequences. The sequenced sample consisted of blood. The receptors come from a human donor with ulcerative colitis or Crohn's disease, or a healthy co-twin of an affected twin (not recorded which).

This chain connects TRBV20-1 to TRBJ2-1; the TRBD2 assignment by TCRdb is unverifiable without DNA. The CDR3 has 17 amino acids. CDR1 is DFQATT, CDR2 SNEGSKA, per germline (reference sequence). The CDR3 sequence: CSATGTSGLPPYNEQFF.

J is TRBJ2-7 and V is TRBV4-1; absent DNA, TCRdb's TRBD1 call cannot be checked. The CDR3 is made up of 14 amino acids. Germline V gene sequence: CDR1 MGHRA, CDR2 YSYEKL. The CDR3 loop is CATPRKGQPYEQYF.

The genes are TRBV7-2 and TRBJ2-1; TCRdb's assignment of TRBD2 cannot be checked, as there is no DNA. CDR3 length: 14 residues. CDR1 and CDR2 (germline): SGHTA, FQGNSA. CDR3 amino acids: CASSFGTSGNEQFF.

The chain couples TRBV20-1 to TRBJ2-7; absent DNA, TCRdb's TRBD1 call cannot be checked. The V gene's germline CDR1 is DFQATT and CDR2 SNEGSKA (reference sequence). The CDR3 sequence is 15 residues long. The CDR3 loop is CSARSTGGNSYEQYF.

The chain joins TRBV6-5 to TRBJ2-1; TCRdb outputs TRBD2, but without DNA this stays unchecked. Germline CDR1 MNHEY, CDR2 SVGAGI. The CDR3 loop spans 13 amino acids. This chain's CDR3 is CASSYNGGIEQFF.

V is TRBV12-3 or TRBV12-4 and J is TRBJ2-1; checking the TCRdb D call of TRBD1 is not possible without DNA. This CDR3 has 16 residues. The CDR3 loop is CASSFRTGPSYNEQFF.

The chain carries TRBV6-5 and TRBJ2-3; the TRBD2 assignment by TCRdb is unverifiable without DNA. In germline, CDR1 is MNHEY, CDR2 SVGAGI. The CDR3 runs 16 residues. The CDR3 is CASIMTSGGALDTQYF.

The chain recombines TRBV7-9 with TRBJ1-4. This CDR3 has 15 residues. Germline CDR1 and CDR2: SEHNR and FQNEAQ (reference sequence). The CDR3 reads CASSLDPAANEKLFF.

V and J are TRBV18 and TRBJ2-1; checking the TCRdb D call of TRBD1 is not possible without DNA. Per germline, CDR1 KGHSH and CDR2 LQKENI. This CDR3 comprises 14 residues. The CDR3 here is CASSPPPGGNEQFF.

The V gene is TRBV29-1, the J gene TRBJ1-1. The CDR3 contains 14 residues. Germline V CDR1 and CDR2: SQVTM, ANQGSEA. The CDR3 loop is CSVERRLVDTEAFF.

The rearrangement joins TRBV3-1 to TRBJ2-7. This CDR3 contains 12 residues. Germline CDR1 LGHDT, CDR2 YNNKEL (reference sequence). The CDR3 is CASSHQTYEQYF.

The chain uses TRBV29-1 and TRBJ1-1; TCRdb indicates TRBD1, and absent DNA this call remains unverified. The CDR3 sequence is 12 residues long. The germline CDR1 and CDR2 sequences are SQVTM and ANQGSEA. The CDR3 region is CSGYRGETEAFF.

CDR3 sequence reads: CSARDTGAHQPQHF. The chain is built from TRBV20-1 and TRBJ1-5. CDR3 length equals 14 residues. The V gene's germline CDR1 is DFQATT and CDR2 SNEGSKA (reference sequence).